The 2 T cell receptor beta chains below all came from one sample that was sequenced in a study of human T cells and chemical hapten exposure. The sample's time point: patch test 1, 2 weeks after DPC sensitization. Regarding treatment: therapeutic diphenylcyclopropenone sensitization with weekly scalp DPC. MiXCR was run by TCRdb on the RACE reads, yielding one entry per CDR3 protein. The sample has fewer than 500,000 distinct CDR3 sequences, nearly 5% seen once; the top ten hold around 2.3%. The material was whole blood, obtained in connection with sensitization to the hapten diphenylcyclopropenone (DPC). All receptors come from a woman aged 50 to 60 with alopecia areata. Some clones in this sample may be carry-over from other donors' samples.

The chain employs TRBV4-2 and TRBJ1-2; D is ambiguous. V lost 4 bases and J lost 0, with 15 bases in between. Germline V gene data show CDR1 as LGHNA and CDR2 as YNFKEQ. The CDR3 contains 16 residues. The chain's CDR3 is CASSPSQAPANYGYTF. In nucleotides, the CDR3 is TGTGCCAGCAGCCCGTCCCAGGCCCCGGCTAACTATGGCTACACCTTC.

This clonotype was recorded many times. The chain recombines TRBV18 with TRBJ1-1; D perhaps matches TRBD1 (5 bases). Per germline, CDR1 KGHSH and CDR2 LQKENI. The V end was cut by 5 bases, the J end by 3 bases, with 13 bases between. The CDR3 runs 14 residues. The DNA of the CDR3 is TGTGCCAGCTCAAAAACAGGTCCCGACACTGAAGCTTTCTTT. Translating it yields CASSKTGPDTEAFF.